This TCR beta chain appears in the sequencing data of a study of radiation and T cells in renal cell carcinoma. Worth noting for this clone: The target antigen is unknown.

The time point was: baseline pretreatment blood. As to treatment: 15 Gy SBRT to primary tumor, nephrectomy 4 weeks later. Blood was sampled at baseline, 2 weeks and 4 weeks after SBRT. The tumor was a clear cell renal cell carcinoma. Clones were read by immunoSEQ multiplex PCR, and TCRdb kept only the in-frame ones, dropping some. The table shows approximately 100,000 clones, with 80% to 90% occurring only once. Study observations and caveats: Without pretreatment biopsies, baseline tumor clonotype presence was undetermined.

The CDR3 consists of 14 residues. Trimming cost V 4 bases and J 1 base, with 10 bases left between them. In germline, CDR1 is MNHNY, CDR2 SVGAGI (reference sequence). The chain recombines TRBV6-6 with TRBJ1-1, with D hard to call. This receptor was taken from a man aged 45-65 years with renal cell carcinoma. Sequences were derived from blood, sampled from a patient whose treatment included radiotherapy and nephrectomy. The CDR3 sequence: CASSSTSENTEAFF. In DNA, the CDR3 is TGTGCCAGCAGTTCTACCAGTGAGAACACTGAAGCTTTCTTT.